This T cell receptor (beta chain) was found in a study of cytomegalovirus exposure and HLA in healthy donors (dated by TCRdb to 2015 to 2018). With regard to the full study: According to an earlier analysis of around 600 of the donors, some 170 million T cells yielded approximately 120 million unique TCR beta sequences and approximately 280 Gb of sequence data. Among the approximately 420 genotyped donors, approximately 77% belonged to the genetic ancestry cluster associated with self-reported Caucasian donors. A handful of DR-DQ haplotypes were handled as single units for association and clustering because linkage in the cohort was strong. Among about 370 genotyped donors of the cohort, an average of roughly 230,000 unique TCR beta nucleotide sequences was sequenced per donor, of which approximately 19% were non-productive. Every discovery cohort repertoire had been produced on one sequencing platform. An earlier analysis of some 600 of the donors applied high-throughput TCR beta sequencing to assess whether each TCR beta V gene segment acted as functional or pseudogenic. The study used immunosequencing to profile the T cell repertoires of more than 650 subjects and linked those repertoires to cytomegalovirus serostatus. In the later analysis, no new phenotypic data were used to find candidate immune exposures; instead, reliance was placed on TCR beta sequences and their occurrence across donors. Along with the roughly 610-subject first cohort, a separate validation cohort of roughly 110 different subjects was used. In a later analysis, previously published TCR beta repertoires from some 640 donors were re-analyzed and high-resolution HLA genotyping was added so that TCR occurrence patterns could be studied. Class I and class II HLA loci were covered by the typing at four-digit resolution. Donor age, sex, ethnicity and CMV serostatus were collected together with the repertoire data. The number of typed donors differed by locus: roughly 620-640 for A, B, C, DRB1 and DQB1; approximately 520 for DQA1; fewer than 610 for DPA1; and roughly 470 for DPB1. About 310 gigabases of sequencing data and 80 million or so unique TCR sequences were included in an early release covering roughly 700 HLA-typed donors. In a later genetic analysis, genome-wide SNP genotypes for about three fifths of the roughly 670 donors were used, and that subset was treated as a discovery cohort. The study aimed to test whether signatures of past pathogen exposure could be identified by cataloging public T cell receptors. High-throughput TCR immunosequencing, statistical association of individual TCRs with disease status, and machine learning were combined to predict cytomegalovirus infection status. General study outcomes and caveats: Some IMGT-functional V segments, including TRBV6-2 and TRBV6-3, could not be told apart with the 87-base-pair reads, so those segments were excluded. A total of about 180 TCR beta chains were listed by the study as associated with cytomegalovirus. A further reported finding was that TCR beta sequences accurately predicted the HLA-A and HLA-B alleles for most subjects in the first cohort. Only TCR beta chains were sequenced in this cohort, and the absence of alpha or paired-chain data limited detectable features. Across donors, most TCR sequences were observed very rarely, whereas some public TCRs were present in many individuals. Several of the top co-occurrence clusters appeared to be linked to parvovirus B19, influenza, CMV and Epstein-Barr virus, according to a later analysis. For the cohort, immune exposure information was limited to CMV serostatus. Linkage disequilibrium might explain the correlated functional status among segregating V segments, but an unknown experimental factor could not be ruled out. In a later analysis, HLA-associated TCR beta chains were found to be more clonally expanded and to have lower generation probabilities than equally common non-associated chains. Cytomegalovirus status was reported to be diagnosed by the classifier with high specificity and sensitivity in both the original and validation cohorts. Sequencing depth was assumed to be roughly uniform across donors in the presence/absence analyses, though that assumption may not hold. In vitro tests confirmed that a few of the cytomegalovirus-associated TCR beta chains recognize cytomegalovirus antigens. Most CMV-associated TCR beta chains appeared to be HLA-restricted in a later analysis, and the HLA associations seemed to be driven largely by CMV exposure. Strong co-occurrence of HLA alleles, especially DR and DQ, made assigning TCR associations to individual alleles difficult. In a later analysis, TCR association rates were found to vary across HLA loci, with the most associated TCRs seen for DRB1 alleles and the fewest for HLA-C alleles. A later analysis associated approximately 17,000 TCR beta sequences with specific HLA alleles at a false discovery rate of 0.05. The sequencing pipeline was judged likely to have produced a cluster of highly shared sequence variants as a technical artifact. The authors suggested that the approach could potentially be generalized to other disease states and immunological phenotypes. Because HLA typing was missing for some donors at each locus, association tests included only the typed subset. An association between a missense DCLRE1C variant and V-gene and J-gene trimming of TCR beta chains was found in a later genetic analysis and replicated in an independent cohort. In a later genetic analysis, fewer N-insertions in productive TCRs were reported among donors in an Asian-associated ancestry cluster than the roughly 710-donor mean. Because counts were too low, fewer than 20 rarely observed V segments, including chromosome 9 orphons, were excluded from the earlier analysis of a few hundred of the donors. In an earlier analysis of approximately 590 of the donors, most TCR beta V segments appeared in productive rearrangements about 87% or about 30% of the time, broadly matching IMGT annotations.

Receptor libraries were prepared by the immunoSEQ multiplex PCR assay. For the multiplex PCR, a mixture combining 60 forward primers for TCR Vbeta segments and 13 reverse primers for TCR Jbeta segments was used. The CDR3 region of rearranged TCR beta genes was amplified from genomic DNA with a multiplex PCR assay. On the Illumina HiSeq System, the amplified TCR beta libraries were sequenced as 87-base-pair reads. For the original study's pipeline: Across the 700 or so repertoires, a later analysis counted 80 million or so unique TCR beta chains, around 11 million of which were shared by at least two donors. Raw reads were error-corrected and collapsed into unique sequences by a nearest-neighbor algorithm in which closely related sequences were merged to remove PCR and sequencing errors. To assign V, D and J gene segments, CDR3 sequences were aligned to IMGT reference sequences. For a sequence to be retained, a match of at least six nucleotides was required to both a V gene segment and a J gene segment. A rearrangement was called productive if the CDR3 had no stop codons and remained in frame with V and J, and every other rearrangement was called non-productive. Following IMGT convention, CDR3 was defined as the stretch from the second conserved V-encoded cysteine up to the conserved J-encoded phenylalanine. The earlier analysis of fewer than 750 of the donors excluded sequences that lacked an unambiguous match to a single V gene segment. An earlier analysis of over 450 of the donors classified V segments as functional when productive rearrangements were above 56.7% and as segregating when the standard deviation between donors was above 5%. To diagnose cytomegalovirus status from the catalog of TCR beta chain sequences, a statistical classification framework was built. A later analysis assigned V and J genes by comparing TCR nucleotide sequences with IMGT/GENE-DB human TR gene sequences. The TCRdist pipeline was used in a later analysis to assign CDR3 sequences and most-parsimonious VDJ recombination scenarios. In a later analysis, each TCR beta chain was defined by its CDR3 amino acid sequence together with its V-gene family, and reads lacking a unique V-gene family were excluded. A later analysis removed 550 to 650 highly shared, low-generation-probability nucleotide sequences to deal with suspected cross-contamination and a sequencing artifact. In a later analysis, a clonal expansion index for each public chain was calculated from normalized within-repertoire ranks of inferred template counts. In a later analysis, generation probabilities were computed using a VDJ recombination model fitted to out-of-frame rearrangements, and the results were checked against IGoR. In a later analysis, hypergeometric tests were used to score TCR-TCR, TCR-HLA and TCR-CMV co-occurrence, with a repertoire-size bias correction applied to TCR pairs. To estimate false discovery rates, a later analysis permuted the HLA or CMV assignments 20 times. A later analysis grouped co-occurring TCRs with DBSCAN, adding TCRdist sequence similarity when clustering within HLA-allele-positive subsets. Repertoires with fewer than 30,000 or more than 120,000 public chains, plus five repertoires with anomalous nucleotide sharing, were excluded from co-occurrence clustering. TCRdb took this table from immuneACCESS and kept in-frame rearrangements with V and J called. Such tables lack part of the clones; where checked against another copy, unresolved V genes explain under half of the gap, and the rest is unexplained. That table supplies the V and J calls and clone size; D and trimming were determined from the DNA. The sample data list tens of thousands of clones, and roughly 60% of these were observed just once. The ten largest account for around 6% of the sample.

The cohort was made up of about 610 healthy bone marrow donors. At the time of sampling, all cohort members were nominally healthy, though unrecorded immune exposures were likely present. The donor tested CMV seropositive and was one of the 289 seropositive cohort members. A peripheral blood sample was collected from each donor, and TCR beta sequencing was performed on peripheral blood mononuclear cells. Genomic DNA extraction from the blood cell samples was performed with the Qiagen DNeasy Blood Extraction Kit. This clone is a singleton in its sample. Its antigen remains undetermined. Base qualities are not provided; no much larger clone lies one nucleotide away. Sequences MDHEN (CDR1) and SYDVKM (CDR2) are obtained from the germline V gene. The junction shows trimming of 3 bases on V and 0 bases on J, plus 9 bases between the germline ends. Inclusive of the bounding cysteine and phenylalanine, the CDR3 is 15 residues long. The kept DNA is CDR3 alone, 45 bases in frame from the first base.

The receptor was isolated from a man younger than 45 in good health and CMV-seropositive. Recombination linked TRBV28 to TRBJ1-5, with no reliable assignment of the D segment. The sequencing sample was made of PBMCs. The sequenced DNA is TGTGCCAGCAGTTTGGCAGACTATAGCAATCAGCCCCAGCATTTT. This gives the protein CASSLADYSNQPQHF.